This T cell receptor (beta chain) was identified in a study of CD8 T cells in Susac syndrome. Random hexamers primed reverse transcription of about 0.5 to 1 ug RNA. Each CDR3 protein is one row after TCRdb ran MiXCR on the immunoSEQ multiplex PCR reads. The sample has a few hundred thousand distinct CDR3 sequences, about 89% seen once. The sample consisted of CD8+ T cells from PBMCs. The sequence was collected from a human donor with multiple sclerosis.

CDR3 DNA sequence: TGTGCCAGCAGTGTGAGGACAGGGGGCAACGAGCAGTACTTC. Encoded protein: CASSVRTGGNEQYF. The V call is TRBV2, the J call TRBJ2-7, with 11 bases lining up with TRBD1. The CDR3 sequence is 14 residues long. Looked up from germline, CDR1 is SNHLY and CDR2 is FYNNEI. With 4 bases clipped from V and 5 bases from J, the junction kept 4 bases outside the gene matches.